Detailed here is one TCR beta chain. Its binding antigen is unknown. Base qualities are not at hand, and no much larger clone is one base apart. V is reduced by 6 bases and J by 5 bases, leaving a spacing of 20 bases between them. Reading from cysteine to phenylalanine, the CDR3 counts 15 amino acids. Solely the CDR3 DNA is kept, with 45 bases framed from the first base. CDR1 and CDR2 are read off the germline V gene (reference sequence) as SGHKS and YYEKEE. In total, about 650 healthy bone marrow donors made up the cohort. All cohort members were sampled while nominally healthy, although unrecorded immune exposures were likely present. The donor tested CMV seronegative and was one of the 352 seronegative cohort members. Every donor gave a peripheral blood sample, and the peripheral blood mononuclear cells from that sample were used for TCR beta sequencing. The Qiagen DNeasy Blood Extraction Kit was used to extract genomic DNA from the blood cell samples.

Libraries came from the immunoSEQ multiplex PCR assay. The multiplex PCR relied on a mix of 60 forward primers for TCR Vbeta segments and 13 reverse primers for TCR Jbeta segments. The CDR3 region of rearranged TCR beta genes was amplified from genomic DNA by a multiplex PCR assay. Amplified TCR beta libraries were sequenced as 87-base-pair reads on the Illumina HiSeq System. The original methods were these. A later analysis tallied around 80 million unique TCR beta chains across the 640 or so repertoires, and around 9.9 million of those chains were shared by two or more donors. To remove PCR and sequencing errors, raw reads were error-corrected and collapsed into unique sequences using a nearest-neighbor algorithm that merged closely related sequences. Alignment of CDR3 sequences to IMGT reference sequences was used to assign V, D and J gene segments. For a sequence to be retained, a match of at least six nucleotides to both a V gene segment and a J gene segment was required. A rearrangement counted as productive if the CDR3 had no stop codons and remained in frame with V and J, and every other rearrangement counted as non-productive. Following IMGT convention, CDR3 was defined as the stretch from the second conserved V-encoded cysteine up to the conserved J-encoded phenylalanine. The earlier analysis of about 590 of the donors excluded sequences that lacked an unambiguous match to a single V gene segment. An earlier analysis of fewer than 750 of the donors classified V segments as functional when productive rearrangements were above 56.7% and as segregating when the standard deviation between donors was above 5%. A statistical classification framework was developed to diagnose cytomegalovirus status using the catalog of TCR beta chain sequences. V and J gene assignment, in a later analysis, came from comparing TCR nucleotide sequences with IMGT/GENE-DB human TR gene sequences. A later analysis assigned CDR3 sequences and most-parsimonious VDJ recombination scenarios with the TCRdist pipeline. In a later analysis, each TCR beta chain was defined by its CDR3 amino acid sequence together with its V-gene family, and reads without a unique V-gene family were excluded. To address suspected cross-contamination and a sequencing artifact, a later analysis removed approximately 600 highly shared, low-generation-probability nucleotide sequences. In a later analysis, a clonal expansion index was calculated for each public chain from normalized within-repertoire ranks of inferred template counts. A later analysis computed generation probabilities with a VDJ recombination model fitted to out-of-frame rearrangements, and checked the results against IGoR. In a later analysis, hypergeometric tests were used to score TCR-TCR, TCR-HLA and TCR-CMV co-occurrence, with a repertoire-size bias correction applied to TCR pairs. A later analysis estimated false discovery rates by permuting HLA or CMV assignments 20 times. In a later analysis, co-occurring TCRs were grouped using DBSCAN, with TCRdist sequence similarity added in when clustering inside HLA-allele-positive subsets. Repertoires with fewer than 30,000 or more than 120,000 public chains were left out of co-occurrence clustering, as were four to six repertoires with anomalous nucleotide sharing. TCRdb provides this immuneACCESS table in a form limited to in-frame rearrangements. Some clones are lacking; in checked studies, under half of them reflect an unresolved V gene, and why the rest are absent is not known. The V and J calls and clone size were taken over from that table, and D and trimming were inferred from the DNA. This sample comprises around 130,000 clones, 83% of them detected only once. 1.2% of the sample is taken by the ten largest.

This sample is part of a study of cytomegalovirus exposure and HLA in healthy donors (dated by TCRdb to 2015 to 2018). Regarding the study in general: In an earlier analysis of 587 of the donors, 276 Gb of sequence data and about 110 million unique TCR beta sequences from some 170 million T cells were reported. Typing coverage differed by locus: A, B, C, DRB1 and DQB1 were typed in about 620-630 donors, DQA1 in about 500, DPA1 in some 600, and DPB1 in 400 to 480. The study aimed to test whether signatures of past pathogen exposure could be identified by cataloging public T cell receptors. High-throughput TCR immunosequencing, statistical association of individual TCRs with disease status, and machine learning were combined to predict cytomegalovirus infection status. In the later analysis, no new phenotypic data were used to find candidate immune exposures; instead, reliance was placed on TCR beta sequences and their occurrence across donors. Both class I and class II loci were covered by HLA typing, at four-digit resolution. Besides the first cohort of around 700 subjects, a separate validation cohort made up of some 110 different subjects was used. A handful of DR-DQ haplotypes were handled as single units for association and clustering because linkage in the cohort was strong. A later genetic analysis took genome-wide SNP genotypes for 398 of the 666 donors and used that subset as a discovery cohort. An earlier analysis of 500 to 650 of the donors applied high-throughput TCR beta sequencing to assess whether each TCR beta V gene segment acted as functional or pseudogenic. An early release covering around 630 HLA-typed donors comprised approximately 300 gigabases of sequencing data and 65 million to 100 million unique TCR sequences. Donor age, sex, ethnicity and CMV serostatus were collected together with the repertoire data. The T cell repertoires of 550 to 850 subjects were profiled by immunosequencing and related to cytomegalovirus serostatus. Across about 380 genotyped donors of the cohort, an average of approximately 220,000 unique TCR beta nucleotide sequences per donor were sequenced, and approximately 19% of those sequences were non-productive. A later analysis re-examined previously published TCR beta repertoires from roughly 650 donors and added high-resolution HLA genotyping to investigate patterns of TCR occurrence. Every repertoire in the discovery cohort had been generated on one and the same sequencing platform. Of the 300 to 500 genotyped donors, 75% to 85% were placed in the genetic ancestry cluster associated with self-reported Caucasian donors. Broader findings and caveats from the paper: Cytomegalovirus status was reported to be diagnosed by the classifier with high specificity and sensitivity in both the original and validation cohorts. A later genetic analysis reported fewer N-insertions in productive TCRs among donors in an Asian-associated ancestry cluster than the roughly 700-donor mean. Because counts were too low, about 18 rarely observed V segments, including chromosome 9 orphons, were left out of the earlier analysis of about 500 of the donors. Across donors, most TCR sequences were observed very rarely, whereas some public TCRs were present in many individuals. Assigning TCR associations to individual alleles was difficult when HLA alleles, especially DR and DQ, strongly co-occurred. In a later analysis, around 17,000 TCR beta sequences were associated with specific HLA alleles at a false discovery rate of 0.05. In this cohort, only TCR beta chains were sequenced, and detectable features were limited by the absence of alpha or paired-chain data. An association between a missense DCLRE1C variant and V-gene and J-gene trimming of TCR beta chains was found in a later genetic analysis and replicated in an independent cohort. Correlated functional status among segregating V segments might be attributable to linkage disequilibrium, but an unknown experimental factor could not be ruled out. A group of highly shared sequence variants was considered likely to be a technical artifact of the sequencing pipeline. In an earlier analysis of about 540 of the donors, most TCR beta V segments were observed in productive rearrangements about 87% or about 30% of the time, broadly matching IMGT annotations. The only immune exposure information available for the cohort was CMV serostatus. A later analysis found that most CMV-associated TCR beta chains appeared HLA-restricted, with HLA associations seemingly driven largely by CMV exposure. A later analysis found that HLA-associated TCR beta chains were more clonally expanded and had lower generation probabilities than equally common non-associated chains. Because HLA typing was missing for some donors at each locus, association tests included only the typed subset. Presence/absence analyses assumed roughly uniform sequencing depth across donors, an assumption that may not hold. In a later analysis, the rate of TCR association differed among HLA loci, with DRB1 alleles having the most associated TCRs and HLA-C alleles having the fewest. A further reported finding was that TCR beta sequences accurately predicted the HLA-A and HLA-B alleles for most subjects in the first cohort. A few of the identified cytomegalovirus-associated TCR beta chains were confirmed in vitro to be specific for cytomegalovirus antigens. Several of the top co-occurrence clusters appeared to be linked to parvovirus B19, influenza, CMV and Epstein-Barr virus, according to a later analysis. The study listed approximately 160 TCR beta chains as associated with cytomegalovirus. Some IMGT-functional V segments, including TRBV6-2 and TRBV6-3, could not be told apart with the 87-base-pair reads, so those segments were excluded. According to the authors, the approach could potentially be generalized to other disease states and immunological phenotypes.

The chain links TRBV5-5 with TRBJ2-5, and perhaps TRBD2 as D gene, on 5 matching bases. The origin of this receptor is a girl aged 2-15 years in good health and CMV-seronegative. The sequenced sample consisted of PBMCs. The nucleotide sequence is TGTGCCAGCACACACCTGAACAGCGGACTGGAGACCCAGTACTTC. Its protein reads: CASTHLNSGLETQYF.